These 27 T cell receptor beta chains were sequenced from one sample in a study of control samples from healthy donors and cancer patients. Assay used: immunoSEQ multiplex PCR; TCRdb lists only in-frame clones, some missing. Seen here are under 110,000 clones, roughly 91% observed once, and the top ten hold about 8%. Specimen: blood. The source is a man aged 30-40 years in good health.

The chain carries TRBV19 and TRBJ1-1; no definite D call. Germline assignment: CDR1 LNHDA and CDR2 SQIVND (reference sequence). V lost 7 bases to trimming and J lost 0 bases, with 12 bases between them. This CDR3 has 14 residues. The CDR3 nucleotides are TGTGCCAGTACCACGACAAACCTGAACACTGAAGCTTTCTTT. This translates into CASTTTNLNTEAFF.

The V call is TRBV7-2, the J call TRBJ1-6; no firm D call. V dropped 11 bases and J dropped 7 bases, with 15 bases sitting between them. Germline values: CDR1 SGHTA, CDR2 FQGNSA. This CDR3 is built from 13 residues. Here the CDR3 reads CADRENGNSPLHF. The CDR3 nucleotides are TGTGCCGACCGGGAGAACGGCAATTCACCCCTCCACTTT.

This chain joins TRBV3-1 (or the pseudogene TRBV3-2) and TRBJ1-4, with D possibly being TRBD1 (5 bases). Per the germline V gene, CDR1 is LGHDT and CDR2 is YNNKEL (reference sequence). The ends were cut back, 3 bases at V and 10 bases at J, with 18 bases in the middle. This CDR3 has 15 residues. The CDR3 loop reads CASSHQTAARGKLFF. The CDR3 DNA reads TGTGCCAGCAGCCACCAGACAGCAGCAAGGGGAAAACTGTTTTTT.

The V gene is TRBV2, the J gene TRBJ1-3; no firm D call. V lost 7 bases, J lost 0 bases, and 16 bases lay in between. CDR1 and CDR2 from the germline V gene are SNHLY and FYNNEI. The CDR3 extends over 16 amino acids. The DNA for the CDR3 is TGTGCCAGCACCAAGGGCGACGTGAGCTCTGGAAACACCATATATTTT. It is translated as CASTKGDVSSGNTIYF.

The J gene is TRBJ1-1, the V gene TRBV9; D uncertain. Trimming removed 0 bases from V and 5 bases from J, with 11 bases in between. CDR3 length equals 14 residues. Per the germline V gene, CDR1 is SGDLS and CDR2 is YYNGEE. The CDR3: CASSVEGGWTEAFF. Written as DNA, the CDR3 is TGTGCCAGCAGCGTAGAAGGCGGATGGACTGAAGCTTTCTTT.

The rearrangement joins TRBV7-9 to TRBJ1-3, with D perhaps matching TRBD1 (5 bases). V gave up 6 bases and J gave up 3 bases, with 15 bases separating them. The CDR3 is made up of 15 amino acids. CDR1 SEHNR and CDR2 FQNEAQ come from the germline V gene (reference sequence). CDR3 bases: TGTGCCAGCAGTTCCAGGGATCTCCTTGGAAACACCATATATTTT. Translation gives CASSSRDLLGNTIYF. The complete variable domain, with remaining parts taken from reference TRBV7-9 and TRBJ1-3, reads DTGVSQNPRHKITKRGQNVTFRCDPISEHNRLYWYRQTLGQGPEFLTYFQNEAQLEKSRLLSDRFSAERPKGSFSTLEIQRTEQGDSAMYLCASSSRDLLGNTIYFGEGSWLTVV.

There are a few counts of this clone. The rearrangement uses TRBV5-5 and TRBJ2-2; TRBD2 matches 13 bases. CDR3 length: 16 amino acids. Looked up from germline, CDR1 is SGHKS and CDR2 is YYEKEE (reference sequence). Germline trimming cut 5 bases from V and 1 base from J; bases unmatched to any gene: 2. The CDR3 region has the DNA TGTGCCAGCAGACGACTAGCGGGAGGGAACACCGGGGAGCTGTTTTTT. This sequence encodes CASRRLAGGNTGELFF.

The chain joins TRBV5-4 to TRBJ2-1, with D possibly matching TRBD2 (6 bases). Per germline, CDR1 SGHNT and CDR2 YYREEE (reference sequence). The CDR3 covers 16 residues. V dropped 3 bases and J dropped 4 bases, with 17 bases sitting between them. The CDR3 region has the DNA TGTGCCAGCAGCTCCCCTAGATCAGGAGGGTACAATGAGCAGTTCTTC. It is translated as CASSSPRSGGYNEQFF. Variable domain in full (rest from reference TRBV5-4 and TRBJ2-1): ETGVTQSPTHLIKTRGQQVTLRCSSQSGHNTVSWYQQALGQGPQFIFQYYREEENGRGNFPPRFSGLQFPNYSSELNVNALELDDSALYLCASSSPRSGGYNEQFFGPGTRLTVL.

The chain combines TRBV5-6 with TRBJ2-2; 7 nucleotides line up with TRBD1. Germline V gives CDR1 SGHDT, CDR2 YYEEEE. This CDR3 region has 15 residues. V was pared by 4 bases and J by 2 bases, with 5 bases of the junction left unmatched. The CDR3 sequence is CASSLGTANTGELFF. For the CDR3, the DNA is TGTGCCAGCAGCCTAGGGACAGCCAACACCGGGGAGCTGTTTTTT.

The chain employs TRBV15 and TRBJ1-1; no clear D. Germline CDR1 LNHNV, CDR2 YYDKDF (reference sequence). CDR3 length equals 13 residues. V lost 0 bases and J 7 bases, leaving 9 bases between the germline ends. The CDR3, as DNA: TGTGCCACCAGCAGAGATCCAGCGGGTGAAGCTTTCTTT. As protein: CATSRDPAGEAFF.

V is TRBV28 and J is TRBJ2-1; 12 bases are a match to TRBD2. In germline, CDR1 is MDHEN, CDR2 SYDVKM. Trimming at V came to 5 bases and at J to 7 bases, leaving 6 bases not matched to a gene. The CDR3 contains 15 residues. The CDR3 is CASSLAGGALNEQFF. CDR3 DNA sequence: TGTGCCAGCAGTCTAGCGGGAGGGGCACTTAATGAGCAGTTCTTC.

The CDR3 sequence is CASSFSGGSYNEQFF. The DNA of the CDR3 is TGTGCCAGCAGCTTTAGCGGGGGCTCCTACAATGAGCAGTTCTTC. The chain has TRBV7-8 and TRBJ2-1; 9 bases are shared with TRBD2. Germline loops: CDR1 SGHVS, CDR2 FQNEAQ. This CDR3 has 15 residues. Trimming at V came to 3 bases and at J to 0 bases, leaving 0 bases not matched to a gene.

The chain carries TRBV4-3 and TRBJ2-2; tentative D call: TRBD2 (6 bases). The CDR3 spans 16 residues. V lost 0 bases, J lost 2 bases, and 10 bases lay in between. Germline CDR1 and CDR2: LGHNA and YSLEER. CDR3 protein: CASSQDLARNTGELFF. Here the CDR3 DNA reads TGCGCCAGCAGCCAAGACCTAGCGAGAAACACCGGGGAGCTGTTTTTT.

A word on this clone: Other DNA sequences in this specimen translate into the identical CDR3. CDR3: CASSPGTGNTIYF. The CDR3 DNA reads as TGTGCCAGCAGCCCAGGAACTGGAAACACCATATATTTT. This chain links TRBV7-9 with TRBJ1-3; D unclear. The germline V gene has CDR1 SEHNR and CDR2 FQNEAQ (reference sequence). This CDR3 has 13 amino acids. Trimming left V 5 bases short and J 2 bases short, with 7 bases between.

The chain recombines TRBV6-1 with TRBJ2-7; D possibly uses TRBD1 or TRBD2 (5 bases each). Germline-derived CDR1 and CDR2 are MNHNS and SASEGT. There are 14 residues in the CDR3. Trimming cost V 3 bases and J 3 bases, with 12 bases left between them. Here the CDR3 DNA reads TGTGCCAGCAGTGACGGGACCAGGAGCTACGAGCAGTACGTC. The encoded protein is CASSDGTRSYEQYV.

V and J are TRBV20-1 and TRBJ2-5; TRBD2 agrees at 11 bases. Per the germline V gene, CDR1 is DFQATT and CDR2 is SNEGSKA (reference sequence). J gave up 5 bases and V 3 bases, and 8 bases lay outside the gene matches. There are 15 residues in the CDR3. The CDR3 reads CSASVSGGAGETQYF. The CDR3 DNA sequence: TGCAGTGCTAGTGTTAGCGGGGGGGCAGGGGAGACCCAGTACTTC.

This chain links TRBV5-4 with TRBJ2-1; 8 bases line up with TRBD2. J gave up 4 bases and V 2 bases, and 5 bases lay outside the gene matches. The V gene's germline CDR1 is SGHNT and CDR2 YYREEE (reference sequence). The CDR3 extends over 15 amino acids. This CDR3 reads CASSLKRGSYNEQFF. DNA of the CDR3: TGTGCCAGCAGCTTAAAGCGGGGGAGTTACAATGAGCAGTTCTTC.

The V call is TRBV9, the J call TRBJ2-3; a weak D match, TRBD2 (6 bases). Looked up from germline, CDR1 is SGDLS and CDR2 is YYNGEE. This CDR3 has 18 amino acids. Trimming pared 6 bases from V and 2 bases from J, leaving 25 bases between. CDR3 bases: TGTGCCAGCAACCGGGACTGGCAAGGAAATAAAGCCACAGATACGCAGTATTTT. Translated, it gives CASNRDWQGNKATDTQYF.

This sequence joins TRBV19 and TRBJ1-5; D call uncertain. The CDR3 contains 15 residues. Trimming left V 7 bases short and J 0 bases short, with 13 bases between. Germline assignment: CDR1 LNHDA and CDR2 SQIVND (reference sequence). This CDR3 is CASTPRQYSNQPQHF. The CDR3 DNA follows: TGTGCCAGTACCCCCCGGCAGTATAGCAATCAGCCCCAGCATTTT.

In this sample, this clone turned up a few times. The CDR3 DNA reads as TGTGCCAGCTCGACAGGGACATACGAGCAGTACTTC. As protein: CASSTGTYEQYF. The rearrangement uses TRBV18 and TRBJ2-7; 7 nucleotides match TRBD1. With 6 bases clipped from V and 4 bases from J, the junction kept 3 bases outside the gene matches. The CDR3 is 12 residues long. Germline V gives CDR1 KGHSH, CDR2 LQKENI.

The chain joins TRBV5-4 to TRBJ1-2, with 9 nucleotides matching TRBD1. Looked up from germline, CDR1 is SGHNT and CDR2 is YYREEE (reference sequence). The trim removed 4 bases at V and 4 bases at J, leaving 8 bases unmatched. The CDR3 contains 15 residues. This chain's CDR3 is CASSHLGTGIYGYTF. CDR3 sequence (DNA): TGTGCCAGCAGCCACCTAGGGACAGGGATCTATGGCTACACCTTC.

The CDR3 nucleotides are TGTGCCAGCAGCGCCAGCGAAAAACTGTTTTTT. This encodes CASSASEKLFF. The chain is built from TRBV7-2 and TRBJ1-4; no clear D. The length of the CDR3 is 11 residues. The V gene's germline CDR1 is SGHTA and CDR2 FQGNSA. Trimming stripped 5 bases from V and 8 bases from J, with 6 bases between.

The genes are TRBV3-1 (or the pseudogene TRBV3-2) and TRBJ2-1; D gene uncertain. V lost 3 bases, J lost 4 bases, and 7 bases lay in between. Per the germline V gene, CDR1 is LGHDT and CDR2 is YNNKEL (reference sequence). The CDR3 loop spans 13 amino acids. This chain's CDR3 is CASSHAVYNEQFF. DNA for the CDR3: TGTGCCAGCAGCCACGCGGTTTACAATGAGCAGTTCTTC.

The chain uses TRBV7-8 and TRBJ1-6; the D gene is possibly TRBD1 (6 bases). V was clipped by 5 bases and J by 8 bases, with 16 bases between them. This CDR3 comprises 15 residues. The germline V gene encodes CDR1 SGHVS and CDR2 FQNEAQ. CDR3 DNA sequence: TGTGCCAGCAGCATCGGACAGAGGCCCGATTCACCCCTCCACTTT. Its protein product is CASSIGQRPDSPLHF.

The rearrangement uses TRBV5-1 and TRBJ2-2, with D perhaps matching TRBD1 (6 bases). The germline V gene encodes CDR1 SGHRS and CDR2 YFSETQ. Trimming removed 0 bases at V and 6 bases at J, with 12 bases between. This CDR3 has 15 amino acids. CDR3 sequence reads: CASSLGTDGAGELFF. The CDR3 DNA follows: TGCGCCAGCAGCTTGGGGACAGACGGCGCCGGGGAGCTGTTTTTT.

Only one count was recorded for this clone. This chain links TRBV5-1 with TRBJ1-1, with a possible D match to TRBD1 (6 bases). Trimming removed 1 base from V and 2 bases from J, with 9 bases in between. The CDR3 consists of 14 residues. Looked up from germline, CDR1 is SGHRS and CDR2 is YFSETQ. This CDR3 is CASSLTGFNTEAFF. The CDR3, as DNA: TGCGCCAGCAGCTTGACAGGGTTTAACACTGAAGCTTTCTTT.

The V gene is TRBV3-1 (or the pseudogene TRBV3-2), the J gene TRBJ2-2; D remains unclear. This CDR3 comprises 15 residues. Germline CDR1 LGHDT, CDR2 YNNKEL (reference sequence). Trimming left V 3 bases short and J 0 bases short, with 8 bases between. As DNA, the CDR3 is TGTGCCAGCAGCCACTTCATTTCGAACACCGGGGAGCTGTTTTTT. As protein: CASSHFISNTGELFF.